Given below is one T cell receptor beta chain in context. Its matching antigen is unknown. The CDR3 length is 17 residues. CDR1 SGHTA and CDR2 FQGNSA come from the germline V gene. With 5 bases removed from V and 4 bases from J, the gap between germline ends came to 22 bases. A multiplex PCR was run with 60 Vbeta primers and 13 Jbeta primers. The method was immunoSEQ multiplex PCR; TCRdb's version includes in-frame clones alone and lacks a portion of them. This sample contains around 160,000 clones. These data come from a study of cytomegalovirus exposure and HLA in healthy donors. Whole-study results and caveats: TCR association rates varied by HLA locus in a later analysis, with DRB1 highest and HLA-C lowest. Researchers reportedly found TCR beta sequences accurately predicted most subjects' HLA-A and HLA-B alleles. CMV antigen specificity of a few CMV-associated chains was confirmed in vitro. Rarity marked most TCR sequences, yet some public TCRs occurred in many donors.

The chain recombines TRBV7-2 with TRBJ2-3, with D perhaps matching TRBD1 (5 bases). The specimen sequenced was PBMCs. This TCR came from a woman aged 50 to 60 in good health and CMV-seronegative. The CDR3 reads CASSTQGRLRWADTQYF. CDR3 bases: TGTGCCAGCAGCACCCAGGGCAGATTACGTTGGGCAGATACGCAGTATTTT.